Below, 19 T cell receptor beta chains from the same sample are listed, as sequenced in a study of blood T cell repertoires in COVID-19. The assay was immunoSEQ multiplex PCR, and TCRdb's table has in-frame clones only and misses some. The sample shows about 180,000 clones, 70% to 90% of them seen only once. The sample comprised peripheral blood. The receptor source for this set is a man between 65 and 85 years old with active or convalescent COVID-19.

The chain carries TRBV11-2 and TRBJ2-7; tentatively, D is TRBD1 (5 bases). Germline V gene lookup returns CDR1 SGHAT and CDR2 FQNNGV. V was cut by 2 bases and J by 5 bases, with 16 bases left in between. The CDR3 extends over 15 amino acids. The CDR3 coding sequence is TGTGCCAGCAGCTTATTCGGGCAGGGTTTACACGAGCAGTACTTC. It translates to CASSLFGQGLHEQYF.

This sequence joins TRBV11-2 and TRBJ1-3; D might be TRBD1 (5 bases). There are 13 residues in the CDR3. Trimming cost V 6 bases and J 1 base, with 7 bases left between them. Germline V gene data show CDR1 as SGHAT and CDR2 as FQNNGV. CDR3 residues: CASRGPSGNTIYF. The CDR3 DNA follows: TGTGCCAGCAGGGGGCCTTCTGGAAACACCATATATTTT. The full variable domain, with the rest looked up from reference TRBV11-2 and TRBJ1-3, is EAGVAQSPRYKIIEKRQSVAFWCNPISGHATLYWYQQILGQGPKLLIQFQNNGVVDDSQLPKDRFSAERLKGVDSTLKIQPAKLEDSAVYLCASRGPSGNTIYFGEGSWLTVV.

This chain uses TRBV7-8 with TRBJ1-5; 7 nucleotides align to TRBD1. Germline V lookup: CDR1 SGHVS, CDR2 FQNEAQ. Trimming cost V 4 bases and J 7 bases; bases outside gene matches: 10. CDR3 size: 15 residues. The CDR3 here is CASSSGGQRTQPQHF. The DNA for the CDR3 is TGTGCCAGCAGCTCAGGGGGGCAGAGAACCCAGCCCCAGCATTTT.

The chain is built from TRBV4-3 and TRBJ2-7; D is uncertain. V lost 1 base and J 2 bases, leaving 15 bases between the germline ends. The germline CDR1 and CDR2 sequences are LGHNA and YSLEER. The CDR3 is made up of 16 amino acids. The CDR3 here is CASSQAARSLPYEQYF. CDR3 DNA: TGCGCCAGCAGCCAAGCGGCGAGGAGCTTGCCCTACGAGCAGTACTTC.

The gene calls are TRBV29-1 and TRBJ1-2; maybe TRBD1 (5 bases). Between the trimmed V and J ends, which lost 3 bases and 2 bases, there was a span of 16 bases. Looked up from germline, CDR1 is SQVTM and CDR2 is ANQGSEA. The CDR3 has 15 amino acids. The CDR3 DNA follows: TGCAGCGTTGACGGCAGGGTAGGCCCAAACTATGGCTACACCTTC. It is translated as CSVDGRVGPNYGYTF.

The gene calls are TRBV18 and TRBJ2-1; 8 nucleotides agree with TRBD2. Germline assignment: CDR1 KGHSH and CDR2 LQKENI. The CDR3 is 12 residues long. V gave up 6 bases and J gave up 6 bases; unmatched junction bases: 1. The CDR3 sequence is CASSGTSNEQFF. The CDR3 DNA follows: TGTGCCAGCTCCGGGACTAGCAATGAGCAGTTCTTC.

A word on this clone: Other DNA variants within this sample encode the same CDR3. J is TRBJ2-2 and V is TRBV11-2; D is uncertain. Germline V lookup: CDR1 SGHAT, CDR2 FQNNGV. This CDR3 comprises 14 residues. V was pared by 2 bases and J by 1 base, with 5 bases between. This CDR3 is CASSLKRNTGELFF. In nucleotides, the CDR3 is TGTGCCAGCAGCTTAAAGCGGAACACCGGGGAGCTGTTTTTT. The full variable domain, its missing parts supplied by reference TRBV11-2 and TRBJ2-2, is EAGVAQSPRYKIIEKRQSVAFWCNPISGHATLYWYQQILGQGPKLLIQFQNNGVVDDSQLPKDRFSAERLKGVDSTLKIQPAKLEDSAVYLCASSLKRNTGELFFGEGSRLTVL.

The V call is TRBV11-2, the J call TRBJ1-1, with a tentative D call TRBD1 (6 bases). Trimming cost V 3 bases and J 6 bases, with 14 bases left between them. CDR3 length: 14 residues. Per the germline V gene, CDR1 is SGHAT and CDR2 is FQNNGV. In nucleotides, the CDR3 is TGTGCCAGCAGCTTTCGTCAGGGGATCTCTGAAGCTTTCTTT. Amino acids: CASSFRQGISEAFF.

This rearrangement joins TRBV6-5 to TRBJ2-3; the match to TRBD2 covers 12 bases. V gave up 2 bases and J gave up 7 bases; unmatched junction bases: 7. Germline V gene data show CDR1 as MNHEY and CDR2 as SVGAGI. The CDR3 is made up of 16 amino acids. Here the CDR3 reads CASSYLTSGGRNTQYF. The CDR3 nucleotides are TGTGCCAGCAGTTACCTAACTAGCGGGGGGCGGAATACGCAGTATTTT.

The CDR3 here is CASSFSSGVGDTQYF. The CDR3 coding sequence is TGCGCCAGCAGCTTCTCTAGCGGAGTGGGGGATACGCAGTATTTT. The chain uses TRBV5-1 and TRBJ2-3; 7 bases match TRBD2. In germline, CDR1 is SGHRS, CDR2 YFSETQ. CDR3 size: 15 residues. J gave up 6 bases and V 2 bases, and 9 bases lay outside the gene matches.

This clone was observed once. The CDR3 nucleotides read TGTGCCAGCAGCTTAGCGAGCCTCTACGAGCAGTACTTC. Its protein product is CASSLASLYEQYF. The rearrangement uses TRBV7-2 and TRBJ2-7; no clear D gene. Germline CDR1 reads SGHTA; CDR2 reads FQGNSA. V lost 0 bases and J 3 bases, leaving 6 bases between the germline ends. This CDR3 contains 13 residues.

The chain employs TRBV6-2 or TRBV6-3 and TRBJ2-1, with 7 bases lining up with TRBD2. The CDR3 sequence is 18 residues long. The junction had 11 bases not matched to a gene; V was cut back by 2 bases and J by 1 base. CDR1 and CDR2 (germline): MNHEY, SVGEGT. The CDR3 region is CASSYEAVTSTSYNEQFF. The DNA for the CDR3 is TGTGCCAGCAGTTACGAGGCAGTGACTAGCACATCCTACAATGAGCAGTTCTTC.

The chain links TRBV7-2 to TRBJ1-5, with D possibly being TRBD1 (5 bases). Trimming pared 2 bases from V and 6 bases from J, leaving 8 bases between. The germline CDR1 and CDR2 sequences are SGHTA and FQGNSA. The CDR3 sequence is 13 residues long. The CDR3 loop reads CASSLPGVQPQHF. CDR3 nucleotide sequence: TGTGCCAGCAGCTTACCGGGGGTTCAGCCCCAGCATTTT.

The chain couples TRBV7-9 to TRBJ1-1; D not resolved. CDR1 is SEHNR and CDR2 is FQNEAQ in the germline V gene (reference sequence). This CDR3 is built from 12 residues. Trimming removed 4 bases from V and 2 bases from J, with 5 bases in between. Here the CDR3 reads CASSSTNTEAFF. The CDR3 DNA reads TGTGCCAGCAGCTCGACAAACACTGAAGCTTTCTTT.

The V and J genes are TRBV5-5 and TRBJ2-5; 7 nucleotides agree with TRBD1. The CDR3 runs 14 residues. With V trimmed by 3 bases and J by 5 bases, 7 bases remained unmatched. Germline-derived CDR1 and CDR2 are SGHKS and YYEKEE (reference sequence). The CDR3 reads CASSSPDRVETQYF. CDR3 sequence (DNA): TGTGCCAGCAGCTCCCCCGACAGGGTGGAGACCCAGTACTTC.

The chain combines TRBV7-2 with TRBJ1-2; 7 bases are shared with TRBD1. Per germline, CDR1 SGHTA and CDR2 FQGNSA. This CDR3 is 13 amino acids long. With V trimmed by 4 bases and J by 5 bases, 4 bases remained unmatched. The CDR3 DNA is TGTGCCAGCAGCTCGTCAGGGGGATATGGCTACACCTTC. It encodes CASSSSGGYGYTF.

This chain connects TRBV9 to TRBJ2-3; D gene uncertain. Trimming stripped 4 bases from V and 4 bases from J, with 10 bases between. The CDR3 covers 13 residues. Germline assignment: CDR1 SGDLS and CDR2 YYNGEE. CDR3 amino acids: CASSPSRSDTQYF. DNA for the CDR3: TGTGCCAGCAGCCCTTCCCGTTCAGATACGCAGTATTTT.

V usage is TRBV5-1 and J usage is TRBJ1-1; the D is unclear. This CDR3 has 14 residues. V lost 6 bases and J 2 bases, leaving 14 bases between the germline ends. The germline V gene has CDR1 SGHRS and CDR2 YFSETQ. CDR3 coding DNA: TGCGCCAGCAACCCGGGAGGGCATAACACTGAAGCTTTCTTT. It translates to CASNPGGHNTEAFF. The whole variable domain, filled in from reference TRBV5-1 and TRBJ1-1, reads KAGVTQTPRYLIKTRGQQVTLSCSPISGHRSVSWYQQTPGQGLQFLFEYFSETQRNKGNFPGRFSGRQFSNSRSEMNVSTLELGDSALYLCASNPGGHNTEAFFGQGTRLTVV.

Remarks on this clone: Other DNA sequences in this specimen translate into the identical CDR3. The CDR3, as DNA: TGTGCCAGCAGCTCGACAGGGGGAAATCAGCCCCAGCATTTT. Encoded protein: CASSSTGGNQPQHF. The chain has TRBV7-2 and TRBJ1-5, with 9 bases fitting TRBD1. This CDR3 comprises 14 residues. V lost 4 bases to trimming and J lost 4 bases; unmatched junction nucleotides: 2. Germline CDR1 and CDR2: SGHTA and FQGNSA.